This passage covers 26 T cell receptor beta chains from one sample sequenced in a study of CD8 T cells in ankylosing spondylitis (dated 2017 in TCRdb). Library preparation used 5' RACE. Sequencing was carried out with an Illumina HiSeq 2500. TCRdb passed the public sequencing reads through fastp at Q25 and MiXCR, retaining productive beta sequences. Each record represents a unique CDR3 protein, reported with the most common genes and DNA among its rows. In all, the sample holds around 150,000 distinct CDR3 sequences, and around 43% of those were seen once. The ten largest clonotypes hold 15% of the sample. The sequenced material came from synovial fluid, either unsorted or a sorted T cell fraction (not recorded which). The receptors shown here come from a male donor with ankylosing spondylitis.

The chain uses TRBV6-5 and TRBJ1-1; maybe TRBD1 (5 bases). The CDR3 has 15 residues. V dropped 6 bases and J dropped 3 bases, with 17 bases sitting between them. CDR1 is MNHEY, CDR2 SVGAGI, per germline. CDR3 protein: CASSHSHGGDTEAFF. The CDR3 DNA is TGTGCCAGCAGCCACTCCCACGGGGGGGACACTGAAGCTTTCTTT.

The chain recombines TRBV7-9 with TRBJ2-1; D call uncertain. CDR3 length: 14 residues. In germline, CDR1 is SEHNR, CDR2 FQNEAQ (reference sequence). Trimming cost V 3 bases and J 6 bases, with 12 bases left between them. CDR3 protein: CASSFGPRANEQFF. CDR3 in DNA: TGTGCCAGCAGCTTCGGACCAAGGGCCAATGAGCAGTTCTTC.

CDR3 region: CASSKDPSSYEQYF. The CDR3, as DNA: TGTGCCAGCAGCAAGGACCCTAGCTCCTACGAGCAGTACTTC. The rearrangement links TRBV7-7 to TRBJ2-7; D not resolved. Germline V lookup: CDR1 SSHAT, CDR2 FNYEAQ (reference sequence). V lost 5 bases and J 0 bases, leaving 11 bases between the germline ends. The CDR3 is 14 amino acids.

The chain recombines TRBV6-2 or TRBV6-3 with TRBJ2-1; TRBD2 matches at 14 bases. The germline gives CDR1 MNHEY, CDR2 SVGEGT. The ends lost 6 bases at V and 6 bases at J; junction bases unmatched: 1. The CDR3 is made up of 14 amino acids. CDR3 in DNA: TGTGCCAGCAGGGGACTAGCGGGAGTCAATGAGCAGTTCTTC. Residues: CASRGLAGVNEQFF.

The V and J genes are TRBV3-1 and TRBJ2-5, with 7 bases aligning to TRBD2. The junction had 11 bases not matched to a gene; V was cut back by 0 bases and J by 4 bases. Germline V gene lookup returns CDR1 LGHDT and CDR2 YNNKEL (reference sequence). This CDR3 region has 17 residues. In nucleotides, the CDR3 is TGTGCCAGCAGCCAAGATGAGGATCAACTAGCGTTAGAGACCCAGTACTTC. This sequence encodes CASSQDEDQLALETQYF.

The chain uses TRBV6-2 or TRBV6-3 and TRBJ2-1; D gene unclear. This CDR3 is built from 15 residues. Germline CDR1 MNHEY, CDR2 SVGEGT. Trimming took off 3 bases at V and 2 bases at J, with 11 bases between the two ends. CDR3 DNA: TGTGCCAGCAGTTATCGGGCAGAAACCTACAATGAGCAGTTCTTC. This codes for CASSYRAETYNEQFF.

The sample holds one count of this clonotype. The CDR3 DNA reads as TGCAACCCGGGTCAGCCCCAGCATTTT. This translates into CNPGQPQHF. The V and J genes are TRBV29-1 and TRBJ1-5; D call uncertain. This CDR3 contains 9 residues. The V gene's germline CDR1 is SQVTM and CDR2 ANQGSEA. Looking up the rest from reference TRBV29-1 and TRBJ1-5 gives the full variable domain: SAVISQKPSRDICQRGTSLTIQCQVDSQVTMMFWYRQQPGQSLTLIATANQGSEATYESGFVIDKFPISRPNLTFSTLTVSNMSPEDSSIYLCNPGQPQHFGDGTRLSIL.

This clonotype was counted only a few times. This rearrangement joins TRBV6-5 to TRBJ2-7, with TRBD1 as a possible D gene (5 bases). V was shortened by 4 bases and J by 6 bases, with 13 bases between the two germline ends. The CDR3 runs 13 residues. Germline assignment: CDR1 MNHEY and CDR2 SVGAGI. CDR3 sequence (DNA): TGTGCCAGCAGTTGGACCTACCAGGGCGAGCAGTACTTC. Its translation: CASSWTYQGEQYF.

This chain connects TRBV16 to TRBJ2-4; D may be TRBD2 (6 bases). Trimming took 1 base from V and 0 from J, leaving 10 bases between them. The CDR3 covers 16 residues. Per germline, CDR1 KGHSY and CDR2 FQNENV. CDR3 sequence: CASSQFPAGAKNIQYF. As DNA, the CDR3 is TGTGCCAGCAGCCAATTTCCAGCGGGAGCCAAAAACATTCAGTACTTC.

This chain links TRBV12-3 or TRBV12-4 with TRBJ1-1, with 8 bases lining up with TRBD1. The CDR3 contains 13 residues. V lost 3 bases and J lost 5; bases outside the gene matches: 2. The CDR3 bases are TGTGCCAGCAGTTTGTACAGGGGGACTGAAGCTTTCTTT. Its protein is CASSLYRGTEAFF.

This clonotype was detected once. V and J are TRBV6-2 or TRBV6-3 and TRBJ2-1; D is uncertain. V lost 0 bases to trimming and J lost 2 bases, with 8 bases between them. Per the germline V gene, CDR1 is MNHEY and CDR2 is SVGEGT. This CDR3 comprises 15 residues. The CDR3: CASSYSDMAYNEQFF. CDR3 in DNA: TGTGCCAGCAGTTACTCTGATATGGCCTACAATGAGCAGTTCTTC.

This clonotype occurred a few times. The rearrangement uses TRBV5-5 and TRBJ1-6; D call uncertain. Between the trimmed V and J ends, which lost 10 bases and 6 bases, there was a span of 11 bases. Germline V lookup: CDR1 SGHKS, CDR2 YYEKEE (reference sequence). The CDR3 extends over 12 amino acids. The CDR3 loop reads CACGPINSPLHF. The CDR3 nucleotides read TGTGCCTGCGGACCGATTAATTCACCCCTCCACTTT.

The V call is TRBV28, the J call TRBJ2-5; TRBD2 matches 12 bases. The CDR3 extends over 15 amino acids. J was trimmed by 3 bases and V by 3 bases; bases with no gene match: 2. CDR1 and CDR2 (germline): MDHEN, SYDVKM. The CDR3 spells CASSFLAGGEETQYF. CDR3 nucleotides: TGTGCCAGCAGTTTCCTAGCGGGAGGGGAAGAGACCCAGTACTTC.

The chain employs TRBV4-3 and TRBJ1-4; D remains ambiguous. The CDR3 has 14 amino acids. Trimming took 4 bases from V and 0 from J, leaving 6 bases between them. The germline V gene has CDR1 LGHNA and CDR2 YSLEER. The CDR3 loop reads CASSPTTTNEKLFF. The CDR3 DNA follows: TGCGCCAGCAGCCCCACTACAACTAATGAAAAACTGTTTTTT.

The chain combines TRBV6-2 or TRBV6-3 with TRBJ2-3; weak D call: TRBD1 (5 bases). This CDR3 has 14 residues. Germline CDR1 is MNHEY and CDR2 is SVGEGT. Trimming took 4 bases from V and 2 from J, leaving 10 bases between them. The CDR3 sequence is CASSFGHTTDTQYF. The CDR3 DNA sequence: TGTGCCAGCAGTTTTGGACATACCACAGATACGCAGTATTTT.

This clonotype was picked up many times. The chain links TRBV27 to TRBJ1-5; a possible D gene is TRBD1 (6 bases). The length of the CDR3 is 14 residues. V was cut by 5 bases and J by 7 bases, with 15 bases left in between. CDR1 and CDR2 (germline): MNHEY, SMNVEV (reference sequence). The CDR3 reads CASSPWGAEQPQHF. For the CDR3, the DNA is TGTGCCAGCAGTCCTTGGGGGGCTGAACAGCCCCAGCATTTT.

This clonotype was counted ten times or more. The genes are TRBV20-1 and TRBJ1-5, with 8 bases fitting TRBD1. The CDR3 is made up of 14 amino acids. Per germline, CDR1 DFQATT and CDR2 SNEGSKA (reference sequence). J gave up 5 bases and V 6 bases, and 9 bases lay outside the gene matches. DNA of the CDR3: TGCAGTGCAAGGACCCAGGGGGCCTATCAGCCCCAGCATTTT. This translates into CSARTQGAYQPQHF.

The chain employs TRBV5-1 and TRBJ1-3; D may be TRBD1 (6 bases). The CDR3 spans 16 residues. Germline V gene sequence: CDR1 SGHRS, CDR2 YFSETQ. V lost 3 bases, J lost 0 bases, and 13 bases lay in between. The CDR3 sequence: CASSSEGDGSGNTIYF. The CDR3 region has the DNA TGCGCCAGCAGCTCTGAGGGGGATGGCTCTGGAAACACCATATATTTT.

This clonotype was seen ten or more times. The chain joins TRBV6-1 to TRBJ1-1; D not resolved. CDR1 is MNHNS, CDR2 SASEGT, per germline. The CDR3 covers 14 residues. V lost 8 bases and J 1 base, leaving 14 bases between the germline ends. The CDR3 DNA sequence: TGTGCCAGCGCTCCTTTGGTCGAGAACACTGAAGCTTTCTTT. Encoded protein: CASAPLVENTEAFF.

This clonotype has at least ten counts. The V and J genes are TRBV20-1 and TRBJ2-1; 9 positions agree with TRBD2. Trimming cost V 1 base and J 6 bases; bases outside gene matches: 10. The CDR3 extends over 16 amino acids. In germline, CDR1 is DFQATT, CDR2 SNEGSKA (reference sequence). CDR3 bases: TGCAGTGCTAGAGGCGGCGGGAGGGCCCTCGGCAATGAGCAGTTCTTC. It codes for CSARGGGRALGNEQFF.

V gene TRBV12-3 or TRBV12-4 combines with J gene TRBJ2-3, with D perhaps given as TRBD1 or TRBD2 (6 bases each). V was shortened by 4 bases and J by 2 bases, with 16 bases between the two germline ends. This CDR3 is built from 16 residues. CDR3 sequence (DNA): TGTGCCAGCAGTTCTCCCGGGGGCCTGTTCACAGATACGCAGTATTTT. This codes for CASSSPGGLFTDTQYF.

This clonotype was seen a handful of times. The V call is TRBV11-2, the J call TRBJ2-7; TRBD2 aligns across 7 bases. The CDR3 is 13 amino acids. CDR1 is SGHAT and CDR2 is FQNNGV in the germline V gene. This CDR3 is CAGRGDHSYEQYF. The CDR3 coding sequence is TGTGCGGGCCGGGGGGACCACTCCTACGAGCAGTACTTC.

The CDR3: CSVLGPLGACCTYEQYF. The DNA for the CDR3 is TGCAGCGTTTTAGGGCCCCTGGGCGCTTGCTGCACCTACGAGCAGTACTTC. The chain employs TRBV29-1 and TRBJ2-7; D uncertain. The V gene's germline CDR1 is SQVTM and CDR2 ANQGSEA. V was trimmed by 5 bases and J by 2 bases, leaving 25 bases between them. This CDR3 is built from 17 residues.

This clonotype was seen a handful of times. V and J are TRBV12-3 or TRBV12-4 and TRBJ2-1, with TRBD2 as a possible D gene (5 bases). CDR3 length: 16 residues. V was cut by 7 bases and J by 9 bases, with 25 bases left in between. The CDR3 nucleotides are TGTGCCAGCACCCTCCTACTAGATGAGGCCAATTCTGAGCAGTTCTTC. It specifies CASTLLLDEANSEQFF.

This clonotype appeared many times. V gene TRBV9 combines with J gene TRBJ2-3; TRBD2 matches 11 bases. This CDR3 has 16 residues. V shed 0 bases, J shed 4 bases, and the junction held 4 bases outside the gene matches. CDR1 and CDR2 (germline): SGDLS, YYNGEE. Written as DNA, the CDR3 is TGTGCCAGCAGCGTAGACCTAGCGGGAGGCGCAGATACGCAGTATTTT. Amino acid sequence: CASSVDLAGGADTQYF.

The rearrangement uses TRBV12-3 or TRBV12-4 and TRBJ1-1, with 9 bases that match TRBD1. This CDR3 contains 15 residues. After removal of 6 bases from V and 0 bases from J, the junction contained 5 bases not matched to a gene. CDR3 nucleotides: TGTGCCAGCAGCCTGGGACAGGGTTTGAACACTGAAGCTTTCTTT. Amino acids: CASSLGQGLNTEAFF.